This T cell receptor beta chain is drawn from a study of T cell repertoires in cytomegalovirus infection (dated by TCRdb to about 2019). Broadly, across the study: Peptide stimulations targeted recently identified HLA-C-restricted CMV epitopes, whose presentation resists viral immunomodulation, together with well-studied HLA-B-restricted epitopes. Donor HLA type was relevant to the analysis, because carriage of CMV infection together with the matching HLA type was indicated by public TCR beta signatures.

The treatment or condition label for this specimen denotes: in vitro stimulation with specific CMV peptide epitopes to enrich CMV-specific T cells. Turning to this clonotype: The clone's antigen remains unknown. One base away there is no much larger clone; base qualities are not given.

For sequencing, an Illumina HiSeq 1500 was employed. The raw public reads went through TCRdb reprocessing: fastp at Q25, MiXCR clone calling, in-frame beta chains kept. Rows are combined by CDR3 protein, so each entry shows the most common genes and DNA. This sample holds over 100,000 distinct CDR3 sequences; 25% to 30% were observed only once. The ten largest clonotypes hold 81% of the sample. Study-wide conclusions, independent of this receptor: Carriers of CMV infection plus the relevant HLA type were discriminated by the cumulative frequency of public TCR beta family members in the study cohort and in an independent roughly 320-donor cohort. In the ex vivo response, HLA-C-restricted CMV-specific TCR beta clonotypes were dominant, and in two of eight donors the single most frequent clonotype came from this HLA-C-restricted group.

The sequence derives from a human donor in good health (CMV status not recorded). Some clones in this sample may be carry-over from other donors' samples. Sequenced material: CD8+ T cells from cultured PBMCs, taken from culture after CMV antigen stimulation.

The DNA reads TGTGCCAGCAGCCAAGAGCGGGGAGGACTAGGAGAGACCCAGTACTTC. The resulting protein is CASSQERGGLGETQYF. This chain joins TRBV4-2 to TRBJ2-5; TRBD2 aligns with 7 central bases. The CDR3, cysteine through phenylalanine, is 16 amino acids long. The CDR3 DNA has 48 bases and is translated from base 1. V is pruned by 0 bases and J by 4 bases, leaving 8 bases of the junction without a gene match. The CDR1 and CDR2 encoded by the germline V gene are LGHNA and YNFKEQ.